These T cell receptor beta chains were read from a single sample in a study of CD8 T cells in ankylosing spondylitis. Using its own MiXCR run on the 5' RACE reads, TCRdb lists one record per CDR3 protein. The sample gives around 480,000 distinct CDR3 sequences, approximately 17% of which show up once; approximately 1% is in the top ten. The sample consisted of blood, either unsorted or a sorted T cell fraction (not recorded which). The receptors derive from a male donor with ankylosing spondylitis. Both conserved end residues are part of each CDR3. Each record gives: CDR3 protein, CDR3 DNA, J gene, V gene, clone size, D gene. The D gene is left open where the match is weak. The size of a clone is reported for some rows only, either as once, few or many, or as a class for expanded clones.

CDR3 protein: CASSAWMPSSTDTQYF
CDR3 DNA: TGTGCCAGCAGCGCCTGGATGCCCTCTAGCACAGATACGCAGTATTTT
J gene: TRBJ2-3
V gene: TRBV7-8
clone size: NA
D gene: NA

CDR3 protein: CASSSSRGGHGYGYTF
CDR3 DNA: TGTGCCAGCAGTTCTTCCCGTGGGGGGCACGGTTATGGCTACACCTTC
J gene: TRBJ1-2
V gene: TRBV28
clone size: few
D gene: NA

CDR3 protein: CSAPTSGHQETQYF
CDR3 DNA: TGCAGTGCACCGACTAGCGGGCACCAAGAGACCCAGTACTTC
J gene: TRBJ2-5
V gene: TRBV20-1
clone size: many
D gene: TRBD2

CDR3 protein: CASSLSAGRVNEQFF
CDR3 DNA: TGTGCCAGCAGTTTATCCGCGGGTCGGGTCAATGAGCAGTTCTTC
J gene: TRBJ2-1
V gene: TRBV12-3/TRBV12-4
clone size: many
D gene: NA

CDR3 protein: CASSFKPSVTEAFF
CDR3 DNA: TGTGCCAGCAGCTTTAAACCCTCGGTCACTGAAGCTTTCTTT
J gene: TRBJ1-1
V gene: TRBV7-2
clone size: NA
D gene: NA

CDR3 protein: CASSFNRVYGYTF
CDR3 DNA: TGTGCCAGCAGCTTTAACAGGGTCTATGGCTACACCTTC
J gene: TRBJ1-2
V gene: TRBV7-3
clone size: NA
D gene: NA

CDR3 protein: CASSDIQGNIQYF
CDR3 DNA: TGTGCCAGCAGTGACATCCAGGGTAACATTCAGTACTTC
J gene: TRBJ2-4
V gene: TRBV6-4
clone size: few
D gene: NA

CDR3 protein: CSVVAVEGQPQHF
CDR3 DNA: TGCAGCGTTGTGGCGGTGGAGGGTCAGCCCCAGCATTTT
J gene: TRBJ1-5
V gene: TRBV29-1
clone size: many
D gene: NA

CDR3 protein: CASSPGTGAVENQPQHF
CDR3 DNA: TGTGCCAGCAGCCCAGGGACAGGGGCAGTTGAAAATCAGCCCCAGCATTTT
J gene: TRBJ1-5
V gene: TRBV7-9
clone size: few
D gene: TRBD1

CDR3 protein: CASSLLSGGVVEQYF
CDR3 DNA: TGTGCCAGCAGCTTGCTTAGCGGGGGGGTTGTCGAGCAGTACTTC
J gene: TRBJ2-7
V gene: TRBV12-3/TRBV12-4
clone size: NA
D gene: TRBD2

CDR3 protein: CSAPLGGSGANVLTF
CDR3 DNA: TGCAGTGCCCCACTTGGGGGCTCTGGGGCCAACGTCCTGACTTTC
J gene: TRBJ2-6
V gene: TRBV20-1
clone size: few
D gene: NA

CDR3 protein: CSPRGGGMNTEAFF
CDR3 DNA: TGCAGCCCCCGGGGGGGAGGGATGAACACTGAAGCTTTCTTT
J gene: TRBJ1-1
V gene: TRBV20-1
clone size: many
D gene: NA

CDR3 protein: CASSRGEGDYNSPLHF
CDR3 DNA: TGCGCCAGCAGCCGGGGTGAGGGGGACTATAATTCACCCCTCCACTTT
J gene: TRBJ1-6
V gene: TRBV4-1
clone size: NA
D gene: NA

CDR3 protein: CAWDTDRGLNIQYF
CDR3 DNA: TGTGCCTGGGATACCGACAGGGGCTTAAACATTCAGTACTTC
J gene: TRBJ2-4
V gene: TRBV30
clone size: NA
D gene: TRBD1

CDR3 protein: CATSRETYGYTF
CDR3 DNA: TGTGCCACCAGCAGAGAGACTTATGGCTACACCTTC
J gene: TRBJ1-2
V gene: TRBV15
clone size: few
D gene: NA

CDR3 protein: CSARAHSGSSYEQYF
CDR3 DNA: TGCAGTGCTAGAGCCCATAGCGGGAGCTCCTACGAGCAGTACTTC
J gene: TRBJ2-7
V gene: TRBV20-1
clone size: NA
D gene: TRBD2